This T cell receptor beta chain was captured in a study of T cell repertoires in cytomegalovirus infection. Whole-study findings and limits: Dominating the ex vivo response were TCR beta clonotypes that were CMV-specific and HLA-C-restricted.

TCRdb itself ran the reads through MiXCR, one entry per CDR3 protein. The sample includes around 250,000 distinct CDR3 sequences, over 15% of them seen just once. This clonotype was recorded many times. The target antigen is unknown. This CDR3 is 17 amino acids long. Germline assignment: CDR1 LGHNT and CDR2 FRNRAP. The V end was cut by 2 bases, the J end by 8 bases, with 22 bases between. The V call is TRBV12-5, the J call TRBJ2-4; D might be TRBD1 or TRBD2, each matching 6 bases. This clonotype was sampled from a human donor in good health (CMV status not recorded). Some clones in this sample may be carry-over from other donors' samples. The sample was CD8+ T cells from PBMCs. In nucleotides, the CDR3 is TGTGCTAGTGGTTTGCCTACAGGGTGGGTGGACTACGACATTCAGTACTTC. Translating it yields CASGLPTGWVDYDIQYF.